Sequencing of this T cell receptor (beta chain) was carried out in a study of Graves' ophthalmopathy and Graves' hyperthyroidism. Study-level points and caveats: Predictions made by the model for ophthalmopathy progression reached approximately 71% sensitivity and roughly 75% specificity. In separating ophthalmopathy from stable hyperthyroidism, a 13-signature model achieved 87.88% sensitivity and around 80% specificity.

This clonotype was observed a single time. The antigen is not known. This CDR3 has 12 amino acids. V lost 7 bases to trimming and J lost 3 bases, with 9 bases between them. The germline V gene encodes CDR1 SNHLY and CDR2 FYNNEI. Amplified TCR beta CDR3 regions were obtained using RNA transcripts as template. The first-round RT-PCR employed HTBI primers together with the Qiagen OneStep RT-PCR kit. A multiplex PCR was then performed as the second round. TCRdb independently ran MiXCR on the multiplex PCR reads; one entry per CDR3 protein. The sample includes roughly 230,000 distinct CDR3 sequences, roughly 21% of them seen just once.

Sequenced material: peripheral blood. The chain couples TRBV2 to TRBJ1-2, with D tentatively TRBD1 (5 bases). This clonotype was sampled from a woman in her fifties or sixties with Graves' ophthalmopathy. CDR3 nucleotides: TGTGCCAGCACATGGGGGGACTATGGCTACACCTTC. Protein: CASTWGDYGYTF.